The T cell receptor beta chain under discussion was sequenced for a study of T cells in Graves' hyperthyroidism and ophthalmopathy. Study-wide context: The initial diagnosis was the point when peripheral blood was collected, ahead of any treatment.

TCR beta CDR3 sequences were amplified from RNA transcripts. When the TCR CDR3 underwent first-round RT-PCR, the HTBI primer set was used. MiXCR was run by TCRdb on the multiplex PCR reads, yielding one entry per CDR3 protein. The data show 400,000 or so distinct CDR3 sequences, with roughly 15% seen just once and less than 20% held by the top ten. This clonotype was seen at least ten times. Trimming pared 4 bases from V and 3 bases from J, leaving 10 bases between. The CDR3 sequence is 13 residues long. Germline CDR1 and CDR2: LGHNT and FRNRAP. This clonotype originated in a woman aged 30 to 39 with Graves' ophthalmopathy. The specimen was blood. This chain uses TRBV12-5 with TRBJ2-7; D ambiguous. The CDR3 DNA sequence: TGTGCTAGTGGTTGGACGGGTAACTACGAGCAGTACTTC. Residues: CASGWTGNYEQYF.